This T cell receptor beta chain is drawn from a study of blood T cell repertoires in COVID-19. Measured with immunoSEQ multiplex PCR; TCRdb has only the in-frame clones, and not every one. The data show under 500,000 clones, around 89% seen once. Details on this clone: Other nucleotide sequences in the sample specify the same CDR3.

Trimming removed 4 bases at V and 0 bases at J, with 11 bases between. Germline V gene data show CDR1 as SQVTM and CDR2 as ANQGSEA. This CDR3 contains 14 residues. The sequenced sample consisted of PBMCs or T cells enriched from blood (not recorded which). This receptor was identified in a man in his thirties or forties who had recovered from COVID-19. The chain uses TRBV29-1 and TRBJ2-3; no definite D call. CDR3: CSVGLAASTDTQYF. CDR3 in DNA: TGCAGCGTTGGACTGGCGGCCAGCACAGATACGCAGTATTTT.